This T cell receptor (beta chain) appears in the sequencing data of a study of T cell responses to AZD1222 COVID-19 vaccine. Generated by immunoSEQ multiplex PCR, the TCRdb table keeps only in-frame clones and is missing some. This table has tens of thousands of clones, 80% to 95% appearing once. V gave up 2 bases and J gave up 5 bases; unmatched junction bases: 7. Germline V gene sequence: CDR1 SGHTS, CDR2 YDEGEE. CDR3 length equals 15 residues. This chain joins TRBV5-8 and TRBJ2-1; 7 positions match TRBD1. The material was peripheral blood, obtained on day 0 of MenACWY control vaccination. This TCR was recovered from an adult in good health. CDR3 coding DNA: TGTGCCAGCAGCTTAGGGGGCGGGCCTGACAATGAGCAGTTCTTC. Translated, it gives CASSLGGGPDNEQFF.